This TCR beta chain was profiled in a study of blood T cell repertoires in COVID-19. V was pared by 4 bases and J by 5 bases, with 4 bases of the junction left unmatched. Per the germline V gene, CDR1 is SNHLY and CDR2 is FYNNEI. The CDR3 has 14 amino acids. Generated by immunoSEQ multiplex PCR, the TCRdb table keeps only in-frame clones and is missing some. This sample has 300,000 to 350,000 clones, with 80% to 90% found just once. Donors in Cohort 3 counted as recovered after two negative PCRs, clearance, or symptom resolution. The chain links TRBV2 to TRBJ2-5, with 10 bases that match TRBD1. The receptor was isolated from a man aged 25 to 40 who had recovered from COVID-19. The sequenced sample consisted of PBMCs or T cells enriched from blood (not recorded which). CDR3 region: CASSVLGQGETQYF. CDR3 bases: TGTGCCAGCAGTGTTTTGGGACAGGGGGAGACCCAGTACTTC.